These 20 T cell receptor beta chains were sequenced from one sample in a study of blood T cells in healthy people across ages. PCR was performed a second time for about 7 to 12 cycles using a sample-barcoded 5' primer and a J-beta primer mix. TCRdb redid the calling of the 5' RACE reads with MiXCR, one entry per CDR3 protein. This repertoire shows hundreds of thousands of distinct CDR3 sequences, 35% to 60% found once; its top ten account for 15% to 20%. The material sequenced was blood. The source of these receptors is an elderly man in good health.

This chain uses TRBV20-1 with TRBJ2-4, with TRBD1 matching over 9 bases. J was trimmed by 6 bases and V by 2 bases; bases with no gene match: 2. Germline lookup yields CDR1 DFQATT and CDR2 SNEGSKA (reference sequence). The CDR3 is 13 residues long. The CDR3 DNA follows: TGCAGTGCTAGAAAGGACAGGGGAAACATTCAGTACTTC. It yields the protein CSARKDRGNIQYF.

This clonotype was observed many times. DNA for the CDR3: TGTGCCACCAGCAGAGGTGCTAGCGGGAGGTTGAATGAGCAGTTCTTC. This sequence encodes CATSRGASGRLNEQFF. This chain uses TRBV15 with TRBJ2-1, with TRBD2 identical over 11 bases. Germline assignment: CDR1 LNHNV and CDR2 YYDKDF (reference sequence). V lost 1 base to trimming and J lost 7 bases; unmatched junction nucleotides: 6. CDR3 length: 16 residues.

The rearrangement uses TRBV10-3 and TRBJ2-5, with TRBD2 identical over 8 bases. Matching the DNA end better, TRBJ2-7 makes the J call doubtful. The germline V gene encodes CDR1 ENHRY and CDR2 SYGVKD. The CDR3 is made up of 15 amino acids. The CDR3 reads CAISDTSGIIYEQYF. The CDR3 region has the DNA TGTGCCATCAGTGATACTAGCGGTATTATCTACGAGCAGTACTTC.

As regards this clonotype: A much more abundant neighbour one base away suggests this may be a read error. The chain couples TRBV18 to TRBJ2-1; 8 nucleotides agree with TRBD2. CDR1 is KGHSH, CDR2 LQKENI, per germline. There are 14 residues in the CDR3. With 4 bases clipped from V and 7 bases from J, the junction kept 6 bases outside the gene matches. The CDR3 is CASSRASGLNEQFF. The CDR3 nucleotides are TGTGCCAGCTCACGGGCTAGCGGGTTAAATGAGCAGTTCTTC.

To note about this clonotype: A read error may produce the germline difference seen at one junction end. The rearrangement joins TRBV14 to TRBJ2-5; the D gene is possibly TRBD2 (6 bases). Matching the DNA end better, TRBJ2-7 makes the J call doubtful. CDR1 SGHDN and CDR2 FVKESK come from the germline V gene. The length of the CDR3 is 16 residues. Here the CDR3 reads CASSEDRRGGLHEQYF. The CDR3 DNA sequence: TGTGCCAGCAGCGAAGATAGGAGGGGAGGCCTCCACGAGCAGTACTTC.

The gene calls are TRBV7-8 and TRBJ2-2; 12 bases match TRBD2. Per germline, CDR1 SGHVS and CDR2 FQNEAQ. J lost 1 base, V lost 2 bases, and 14 bases had no gene match. This CDR3 is 21 amino acids long. CDR3 loop: CASSLRPRGASGRGNTGELFF. The CDR3 DNA follows: TGTGCCAGCAGCTTAAGGCCCAGGGGAGCTAGCGGGAGGGGGAACACCGGGGAGCTGTTTTTT.

This clonotype was counted only a few times. The rearrangement uses TRBV29-1 and TRBJ2-5; weak D call: TRBD2 (6 bases). There are 13 residues in the CDR3. V gave up 0 bases and J gave up 11 bases, with 16 bases separating them. CDR1 and CDR2 from the germline V gene are SQVTM and ANQGSEA. CDR3 coding DNA: TGCAGCGTTGAAGATCTTTGGGGAGGTCTTCAGTACTTC. This translates into CSVEDLWGGLQYF. The variable domain in full, completed from reference TRBV29-1 and TRBJ2-5, reads SAVISQKPSRDICQRGTSLTIQCQVDSQVTMMFWYRQQPGQSLTLIATANQGSEATYESGFVIDKFPISRPNLTFSTLTVSNMSPEDSSIYLCSVEDLWGGLQYFGPGTRLLVL.

This chain links TRBV10-3 with TRBJ2-2; 12 nucleotides line up with TRBD2. The CDR3 runs 18 residues. Germline CDR1 and CDR2: ENHRY and SYGVKD. V was pared by 3 bases and J by 7 bases, with 12 bases of the junction left unmatched. This chain's CDR3 is CAISETGLAGLRGGELFF. CDR3 nucleotide sequence: TGTGCCATCAGTGAAACGGGACTAGCGGGTCTTCGTGGCGGGGAGCTGTTTTTT.

The chain couples TRBV20-1 to TRBJ1-5; no firm D call. V was clipped by 1 base and J by 5 bases, with 12 bases between them. In germline, CDR1 is DFQATT, CDR2 SNEGSKA (reference sequence). The CDR3 covers 14 residues. The CDR3 here is CSARAPSDDQPQHF. As DNA, the CDR3 is TGCAGTGCTAGAGCTCCCAGCGACGATCAGCCCCAGCATTTT.

The chain recombines TRBV15 with TRBJ2-3; perhaps TRBD2 as D (6 bases). The CDR3 contains 17 residues. Germline lookup yields CDR1 LNHNV and CDR2 YYDKDF (reference sequence). V was trimmed by 3 bases and J by 0 bases, leaving 16 bases between them. The CDR3 DNA follows: TGTGCCACCAGCAGGGAGGGAGCGGAGACTAGCACAGATACGCAGTATTTT. Amino acid sequence: CATSREGAETSTDTQYF.

This chain uses TRBV29-1 with TRBJ2-1, with 8 bases that match TRBD1. CDR1 and CDR2 from the germline V gene are SQVTM and ANQGSEA. The CDR3 covers 15 residues. V lost 4 bases and J lost 0; bases outside the gene matches: 5. The CDR3 region has the DNA TGCAGCGTTGGGGGGACAGGAGACTCCTACAATGAGCAGTTCTTC. As protein: CSVGGTGDSYNEQFF.

This clonotype was recorded a few times. Relative to the germline gene, one junction end is altered; a read error may explain this. This rearrangement joins TRBV7-7 to TRBJ2-5; 10 bases are shared with TRBD1. CDR1 and CDR2 (germline): SSHAT, FNYEAQ (reference sequence). The CDR3 is made up of 14 amino acids. The CDR3 reads CASSRDRGGKTQYF. The CDR3 bases are TGTGCTAGCAGCCGGGACAGGGGTGGGAAGACCCAGTACTTC. The full variable domain, completed using reference TRBV7-7 and TRBJ2-5, is GAGVSQSPRYKVTKRGQDVTLRCDPISSHATLYWYQQALGQGPEFLTYFNYEAQPDKSGLPSDRFSAERPEGSISTLTIQRTEQRDSAMYRCASSRDRGGKTQYFGPGTRLLVL.

This clonotype has a handful of counts. This chain uses TRBV28 with TRBJ1-5, with D tentatively TRBD1 (5 bases). V was clipped by 6 bases and J by 9 bases, with 15 bases between them. Germline assignment: CDR1 MDHEN and CDR2 SYDVKM. CDR3 length: 13 residues. Here the CDR3 reads CASRLRQTTPQHF. The CDR3 nucleotides read TGTGCCAGCAGACTCAGACAGACTACGCCCCAGCATTTT.

This clonotype was detected a few times. The J gene is TRBJ2-4, the V gene TRBV2; D possibly corresponds to TRBD1 (6 bases). The CDR3 contains 14 residues. Trimming took 9 bases from V and 1 from J, leaving 13 bases between them. Germline V gene data show CDR1 as SNHLY and CDR2 as FYNNEI. The CDR3 DNA reads TGTGCCAGTAGCGCAGACAGGGCCAAAAACATTCAGTACTTC. Translated: CASSADRAKNIQYF.

The V and J genes are TRBV12-3 or TRBV12-4 and TRBJ1-6; no firm D call. V lost 2 bases and J 8 bases, leaving 10 bases between the germline ends. This CDR3 is 14 amino acids long. The CDR3 protein is CASSLQGGDSPLHF. DNA of the CDR3: TGTGCCAGCAGTTTACAAGGTGGGGATTCACCCCTCCACTTT.

The chain recombines TRBV29-1 with TRBJ2-1, with D maybe TRBD1 (6 bases). This CDR3 has 14 amino acids. CDR1 is SQVTM and CDR2 is ANQGSEA in the germline V gene. The V end was cut by 4 bases, the J end by 4 bases, with 14 bases between. The CDR3 loop reads CSVARGYTYNEQFF. CDR3 in DNA: TGCAGCGTTGCCAGGGGCTACACATACAATGAGCAGTTCTTC.

The chain carries TRBV7-2 and TRBJ2-5; 8 positions match TRBD1. With V trimmed by 5 bases and J by 7 bases, 9 bases remained unmatched. CDR1 and CDR2 from the germline V gene are SGHTA and FQGNSA. The CDR3 is 14 residues long. The DNA for the CDR3 is TGTGCCAGCAGCCCGCGGACAGGGAGCTTGACCCAGTACTTC. It yields the protein CASSPRTGSLTQYF.

This clonotype was seen more than once but under ten times. V and J are TRBV20-1 and TRBJ2-3; 7 bases are shared with TRBD1. The length of the CDR3 is 15 residues. Per germline, CDR1 DFQATT and CDR2 SNEGSKA (reference sequence). The junction had 8 bases not matched to a gene; V was cut back by 5 bases and J by 0 bases. The DNA of the CDR3 is TGCAGTGCTCCCGGGACAGCAACTAGCACAGATACGCAGTATTTT. As protein: CSAPGTATSTDTQYF.

The chain is built from TRBV9 and TRBJ2-1; 9 bases align to TRBD1. The CDR3 has 15 residues. V gave up 3 bases and J gave up 4 bases; unmatched junction bases: 5. Per germline, CDR1 SGDLS and CDR2 YYNGEE. CDR3 amino acids: CASSAGQGRYNEQFF. In DNA form, the CDR3 reads TGTGCCAGCAGCGCCGGACAGGGGAGGTACAATGAGCAGTTCTTC.

J is TRBJ1-4 and V is TRBV4-3, with TRBD1 matching over 7 bases. The CDR3 length is 16 residues. The V segment lost 0 bases and the J segment 6 bases; nucleotides outside the gene matches: 7. Germline V gene lookup returns CDR1 LGHNA and CDR2 YSLEER. DNA of the CDR3: TGCGCCAGCAGCCAAGATTGGGGCAGGGGGGATGAAAAACTGTTTTTT. This codes for CASSQDWGRGDEKLFF.